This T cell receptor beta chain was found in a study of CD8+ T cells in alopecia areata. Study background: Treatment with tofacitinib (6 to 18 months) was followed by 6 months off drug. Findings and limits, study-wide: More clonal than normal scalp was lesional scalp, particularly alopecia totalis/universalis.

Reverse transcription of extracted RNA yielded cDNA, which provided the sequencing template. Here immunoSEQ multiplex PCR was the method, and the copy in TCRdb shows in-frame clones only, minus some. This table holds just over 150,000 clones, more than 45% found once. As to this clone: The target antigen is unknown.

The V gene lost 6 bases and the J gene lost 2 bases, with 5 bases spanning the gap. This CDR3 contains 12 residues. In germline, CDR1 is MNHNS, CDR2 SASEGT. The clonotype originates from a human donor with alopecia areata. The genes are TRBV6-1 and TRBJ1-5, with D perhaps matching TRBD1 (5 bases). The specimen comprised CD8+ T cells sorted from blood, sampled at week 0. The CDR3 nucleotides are TGTGCCAGCAGACAGGGCAATCAGCCCCAGCATTTT. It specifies CASRQGNQPQHF.